This entry features one T cell receptor (beta chain) sequence. Its antigen is not known. This entry belongs to a study of T cell responses to AZD1222 COVID-19 vaccine. The study, taken as a whole, reports: CD4 TCRs associated with vaccination spanned spike, dominating at 160-218 and 743-854. White British ancestry dominated among donors, who included more females, and clonal diversity was possibly underestimated. Repertoires were obtained solely post-peak T cell response. Among spike-specific TCRs, nearly half reportedly target unmutated variant regions.

Germline assignment: CDR1 GTSNPN and CDR2 SVGIG (reference sequence). The CDR3 sequence is 15 residues long. J gave up 3 bases and V 0 bases, and 4 bases lay outside the gene matches. The method was immunoSEQ multiplex PCR; TCRdb's version includes in-frame clones alone and lacks a portion of them. Among over 100,000 clones listed, 88% were seen once. The V call is TRBV30, the J call TRBJ1-2; TRBD1 matches at 10 bases. Sequenced here: peripheral blood, sampled on day 0 of AZD1222 vaccination. The receptor was isolated from an adult in good health. The CDR3 spells CAWSVGTGEYYGYTF. The DNA of the CDR3 is TGTGCCTGGAGTGTGGGGACAGGGGAGTACTATGGCTACACCTTC.